Described below is a single TCR beta chain sequence and its context. This sample was taken from a study of blood T cell repertoires in COVID-19. About the study: Samples of COVID-19 (acute and convalescent) were obtained from the United States, Italy and Spain. Sample material is recorded as cDNA or gDNA derived from T cells, B-cell-depleted T cells, or PBMCs.

Source study methods: How many nucleated cells were present was estimated from reference gene primer amplification. Generated by immunoSEQ multiplex PCR, the TCRdb table keeps only in-frame clones and is missing some. The DNA was the basis for D and trimming; V, J and clone size are from that table. The data hold roughly 52,000 clones, with roughly 90% observed a single time. This receptor was obtained from a human donor in a cohort sampled during active COVID-19. Sequencing was carried out using peripheral blood.

CDR3 coding DNA: TGTGCCAGCAGCTCGACCCAGGGGTACTATAATTCACCCCTCCACTTT. Translating gives CASSSTQGYYNSPLHF. The rearrangement uses TRBV3-1 (or the pseudogene TRBV3-2) and TRBJ1-6; D perhaps matches TRBD1 (6 bases). V shed 5 bases and J shed 3 bases, with 14 bases lying between them. Germline V gene lookup returns CDR1 LGHDT and CDR2 YNNKEL (reference sequence). CDR3 size: 16 residues.